The 15 T cell receptor beta chains below come from one sample, sequenced in a study of CD8 T cells in Susac syndrome (dated by TCRdb to the late 2010s). Library preparation employed the immunoSEQ multiplex PCR assay. RNA was extracted with the RNeasy kit and about 0.5 to 1 ug was reverse transcribed using random hexamers. The public reads were run again by TCRdb, first through fastp at Q25 and then through MiXCR, and only productive beta chains were kept. One record per CDR3 amino acid sequence lists the most common genes and DNA. The sample data list 160,000 or so distinct CDR3 sequences, and just under 97% of these were observed just once. The ten largest clones add up to 0.15% of the sample. The sample was CD8+ T cells from PBMCs. The receptors shown here come from a human donor with multiple sclerosis.

The chain recombines TRBV12-3 or TRBV12-4 with TRBJ1-3; no reliable D call. V shed 11 bases and J shed 4 bases, with 18 bases lying between them. The CDR3 runs 14 residues. The CDR3 DNA follows: TGTGCCCATTTTCCGGGGAAAGACGGAAACACCATATATTTT. It yields the protein CAHFPGKDGNTIYF.

This clonotype was seen a few times. The chain joins TRBV7-2 to TRBJ2-7; D possibly uses TRBD1 or TRBD2 (6 bases each). This CDR3 contains 12 residues. V was shortened by 5 bases and J by 7 bases, with 12 bases between the two germline ends. Germline V lookup: CDR1 SGHTA, CDR2 FQGNSA. The CDR3 sequence is CASSPGGLEQYF. The CDR3 coding sequence is TGTGCCAGCAGCCCCGGGGGCCTAGAGCAGTACTTC.

The chain has TRBV3-1 and TRBJ2-3, with unresolved D. There are 16 residues in the CDR3. The V end was cut by 4 bases, the J end by 0 bases, with 14 bases between. From germline, CDR1 is LGHDT and CDR2 YNNKEL (reference sequence). Here the CDR3 DNA reads TGTGCCAGCAGCCCTCCGCGCGGCAGCAGCACAGATACGCAGTATTTT. Encoded protein: CASSPPRGSSTDTQYF.

V gene TRBV27 combines with J gene TRBJ1-1; D not resolved. V lost 5 bases and J lost 4, with 11 bases in between. Germline CDR1 is MNHEY and CDR2 is SMNVEV (reference sequence). The CDR3 is made up of 13 amino acids. The CDR3 reads CASSGGFFTEAFF. In nucleotides, the CDR3 is TGTGCCAGCAGTGGAGGGTTTTTCACTGAAGCTTTCTTT.

V and J are TRBV7-6 and TRBJ2-6, with D uncertain. V gave up 0 bases and J gave up 0 bases, with 6 bases separating them. The germline V gene encodes CDR1 SGHVS and CDR2 FNYEAQ. CDR3 length equals 16 residues. CDR3 nucleotides: TGTGCCAGCAGCTTAGCTCGTATCTCTGGGGCCAACGTCCTGACTTTC. This translates into CASSLARISGANVLTF.

The V call is TRBV19, the J call TRBJ2-1; 8 bases map to TRBD1. Germline CDR1 is LNHDA and CDR2 is SQIVND (reference sequence). This CDR3 has 16 residues. V lost 5 bases and J lost 3; bases outside the gene matches: 9. Here the CDR3 DNA reads TGTGCCAGTAGTGCACCGGACAGGGCTGACTACAATGAGCAGTTCTTC. Translation: CASSAPDRADYNEQFF.

This chain uses TRBV5-1 with TRBJ2-1, with 10 bases fitting TRBD2. Trimming at V came to 1 base and at J to 4 bases, leaving 8 bases not matched to a gene. The CDR3 contains 17 residues. CDR1 and CDR2 (germline): SGHRS, YFSETQ. The CDR3 DNA sequence: TGCGCCAGCAGCTTGAGGAAAGGACTAGCGGCATACAATGAGCAGTTCTTC. Translation: CASSLRKGLAAYNEQFF.

This chain connects TRBV30 to TRBJ1-1, with D hard to call. The CDR3 totals 14 residues. Trimming stripped 2 bases from V and 1 base from J, with 11 bases between. Germline lookup yields CDR1 GTSNPN and CDR2 SVGIG (reference sequence). In DNA form, the CDR3 reads TGTGCCTGGAGTTACGGCACAGCGAACACTGAAGCTTTCTTT. Protein product: CAWSYGTANTEAFF. The variable domain in full, completed from reference TRBV30 and TRBJ1-1, reads SQTIHQWPATLVQPVGSPLSLECTVEGTSNPNLYWYRQAAGRGLQLLFYSVGIGQISSEVPQNLSASRPQDRQFILSSKKLLLSDSGFYLCAWSYGTANTEAFFGQGTRLTVV.

The chain combines TRBV5-1 with TRBJ1-2; no definite D call. V lost 2 bases to trimming and J lost 4 bases, with 15 bases between them. The CDR3 consists of 15 residues. CDR1 SGHRS and CDR2 YFSETQ come from the germline V gene. CDR3 amino acids: CASSFSLPAGYGYTF. CDR3 sequence (DNA): TGCGCCAGCAGCTTCTCTCTGCCGGCGGGCTATGGCTACACCTTC.

This clonotype was found once. V gene TRBV29-1 combines with J gene TRBJ2-5; 8 nucleotides match TRBD1. The germline V gene has CDR1 SQVTM and CDR2 ANQGSEA. This CDR3 spans 13 amino acids. V lost 4 bases, J lost 5 bases, and 6 bases stayed unmatched. CDR3 in amino acids: CSVGAGGMETQYF. CDR3 nucleotide sequence: TGCAGCGTTGGGGCAGGGGGCATGGAGACCCAGTACTTC.

The V and J genes are TRBV6-1 and TRBJ2-1; 12 bases are a match to TRBD2. The ends lost 3 bases at V and 7 bases at J; junction bases unmatched: 7. The germline CDR1 and CDR2 sequences are MNHNS and SASEGT. The CDR3 extends over 16 amino acids. The CDR3 loop reads CASSDLRTSGGNEQFF. CDR3 coding DNA: TGTGCCAGCAGTGACTTGCGTACTAGCGGGGGGAATGAGCAGTTCTTC.

This clonotype was seen a few times. The chain employs TRBV7-2 and TRBJ2-3; TRBD2 aligns across 9 bases. This CDR3 has 15 amino acids. V shed 2 bases, J shed 2 bases, and the junction held 2 bases outside the gene matches. The germline V gene has CDR1 SGHTA and CDR2 FQGNSA. The CDR3 coding sequence is TGTGCCAGCAGCTTACTAGCGGGGTTCACAGATACGCAGTATTTT. Its translation is CASSLLAGFTDTQYF.

CDR3 DNA sequence: TGTGCCAGTACTTCCGGGGACACGTTCGCCGGGGAGCTGTTTTTT. Translating gives CASTSGDTFAGELFF. The V call is TRBV19, the J call TRBJ2-2; tentatively, D is TRBD1 (6 bases). Germline CDR1 LNHDA, CDR2 SQIVND (reference sequence). V was trimmed by 7 bases and J by 6 bases, leaving 18 bases between them. This CDR3 is built from 15 residues.

The rearrangement links TRBV30 to TRBJ1-5, with TRBD1 matching 7 bases. Germline trimming cut 4 bases from V and 3 bases from J; bases unmatched to any gene: 3. The CDR3 is 13 amino acids. CDR1 is GTSNPN and CDR2 is SVGIG in the germline V gene (reference sequence). CDR3 DNA: TGTGCCTGGATCGACAGGGCCAATCAGCCCCAGCATTTT. Amino acid sequence: CAWIDRANQPQHF.

The chain links TRBV3-1 to TRBJ2-1, with no clear D. Between the trimmed V and J ends, which lost 4 bases and 10 bases, there was a span of 17 bases. Germline loops: CDR1 LGHDT, CDR2 YNNKEL (reference sequence). This CDR3 is built from 14 residues. The CDR3 region is CASSPLRTVYEQFF. The CDR3 DNA sequence: TGTGCCAGCAGCCCCCTAAGGACGGTTTACGAGCAGTTCTTC.